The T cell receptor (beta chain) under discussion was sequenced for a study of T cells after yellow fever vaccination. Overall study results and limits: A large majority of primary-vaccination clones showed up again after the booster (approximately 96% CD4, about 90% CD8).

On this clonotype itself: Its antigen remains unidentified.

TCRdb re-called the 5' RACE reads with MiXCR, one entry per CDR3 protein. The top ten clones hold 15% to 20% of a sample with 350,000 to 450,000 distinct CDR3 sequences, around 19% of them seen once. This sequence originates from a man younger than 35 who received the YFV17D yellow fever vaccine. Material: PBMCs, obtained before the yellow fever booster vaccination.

CDR3 coding DNA: TGTGCCAGCAGCTTAACGGCCAGGGGAGCCTCTGGGGCCAACGTCCTGACTTTC. Its translation: CASSLTARGASGANVLTF. V usage is TRBV7-3 and J usage is TRBJ2-6, with a weak D call TRBD1 (6 bases). Germline loops: CDR1 SGHTA, CDR2 FQGTGA. The CDR3 has 18 residues. The V end lost 0 bases, the J end lost 0 bases, and 12 bases lay between the germline ends.